A single sample gave rise to the 18 T cell receptor beta chains below, sequenced in a study of blood T cell repertoires in COVID-19 (dated by TCRdb to the early 2020s). The library was obtained by the immunoSEQ multiplex PCR assay. As stored in TCRdb, this immuneACCESS dataset retains in-frame rearrangements with V and J assigned. A fraction of the clones does not appear; measured against another copy, unresolved V genes explain less than half of the discrepancy, and the remainder lacks a known reason. The sample profile shows 310,000 or so clones; 88% of them were found once. In total, the top ten clones hold roughly 4% of the sample. Sequencing was carried out using peripheral blood. The receptors come from a woman in her fifties or sixties with active or convalescent COVID-19.

The chain combines TRBV9 with TRBJ1-2, with TRBD1 matching 10 bases. Germline trimming cut 4 bases from V and 5 bases from J; bases unmatched to any gene: 8. Germline V gene lookup returns CDR1 SGDLS and CDR2 YYNGEE. The CDR3 is 15 amino acids. CDR3 protein: CASSSFLDRGYGYTF. CDR3 nucleotide sequence: TGTGCCAGCAGCTCCTTCTTGGACAGGGGGTATGGCTACACCTTC.

This clone was seen only once. The chain recombines TRBV2 with TRBJ1-4; possibly TRBD1 for D (6 bases). The CDR3 is 15 amino acids. Germline CDR1 and CDR2: SNHLY and FYNNEI. The V end was cut by 6 bases, the J end by 8 bases, with 19 bases between. CDR3 DNA: TGTGCCAGCAGGGATACAGGGACGGTCGCCGAAAAACTGTTTTTT. This sequence encodes CASRDTGTVAEKLFF.

The rearrangement joins TRBV7-2 to TRBJ1-5, with D possibly being TRBD1 (6 bases). Germline assignment: CDR1 SGHTA and CDR2 FQGNSA. The ends were cut back, 5 bases at V and 4 bases at J, with 12 bases in the middle. The CDR3 totals 14 residues. CDR3 DNA sequence: TGTGCCAGCAGCGAGAACAGGGTTAATCAGCCCCAGCATTTT. This translates into CASSENRVNQPQHF.

This sequence joins TRBV3-1 (or the pseudogene TRBV3-2) and TRBJ2-7; 8 bases match TRBD1. The V gene's germline CDR1 is LGHDT and CDR2 YNNKEL (reference sequence). The CDR3 contains 14 residues. J gave up 10 bases and V 2 bases, and 10 bases lay outside the gene matches. CDR3 in DNA: TGTGCCAGCAGCCAATGGACAGGGTTAAGGCTACAGTACTTC. Protein: CASSQWTGLRLQYF.

This clone appeared a single time. Other nucleotide sequences from this sample produce the same CDR3. This chain links TRBV29-1 with TRBJ2-3, with a possible D match to TRBD1 (6 bases). Germline CDR1 SQVTM, CDR2 ANQGSEA. This CDR3 contains 12 residues. Trimming removed 4 bases at V and 1 base at J, with 6 bases between. CDR3 in DNA: TGCAGCGTTGGGACAGGCACAGATACGCAGTATTTT. This encodes CSVGTGTDTQYF.

The chain combines TRBV19 with TRBJ1-6; D possibly corresponds to TRBD1 (6 bases). The CDR3 runs to 16 residues. Germline CDR1 reads LNHDA; CDR2 reads SQIVND (reference sequence). V was clipped by 10 bases and J by 5 bases, with 21 bases between them. CDR3 DNA sequence: TGTGCCAACCTATCCCACCGGGACACAGATAATTCACCCCTCCACTTT. As protein: CANLSHRDTDNSPLHF.

V is TRBV20-1 and J is TRBJ2-7; the match to TRBD1 covers 8 bases. Germline loops: CDR1 DFQATT, CDR2 SNEGSKA (reference sequence). This CDR3 contains 11 residues. Unmatched junction bases numbered 3, after V lost 7 bases and J lost 4 bases. The CDR3 loop is CSGDRSYEQYF. Here the CDR3 DNA reads TGCAGTGGGGACAGGAGTTACGAGCAGTACTTC.

The chain couples TRBV28 to TRBJ1-2, with D uncertain. This CDR3 region has 17 residues. V lost 6 bases and J 5 bases, leaving 25 bases between the germline ends. Per the germline V gene, CDR1 is MDHEN and CDR2 is SYDVKM. The CDR3 bases are TGTGCCAGCAGCCTCCCCTTCGCGGGCACCCGGACTTATGGCTACACCTTC. It encodes CASSLPFAGTRTYGYTF.

The gene calls are TRBV7-2 and TRBJ1-2, with no clear D. Trimming shortened V by 0 bases and J by 7 bases, and 12 bases separated the two germline ends. Germline V gives CDR1 SGHTA, CDR2 FQGNSA. The CDR3 covers 14 residues. The CDR3 protein is CASSLAHREGGYTF. DNA of the CDR3: TGTGCCAGCAGCTTAGCGCATCGGGAGGGTGGCTACACCTTC.

This clone was seen only once. The chain couples TRBV27 to TRBJ1-2; the D gene is possibly TRBD1 (5 bases). V lost 6 bases and J lost 2, with 19 bases in between. The CDR3 loop spans 16 amino acids. Germline V CDR1 and CDR2: MNHEY, SMNVEV (reference sequence). The CDR3 is CASSSTAGPVNYGYTF. CDR3 nucleotide sequence: TGTGCCAGCAGCTCGACCGCAGGGCCTGTAAACTATGGCTACACCTTC.

The chain joins TRBV7-8 to TRBJ2-7, with TRBD1 matching 8 bases. The CDR3 runs 13 residues. The V gene's germline CDR1 is SGHVS and CDR2 FQNEAQ. J lost 6 bases, V lost 4 bases, and 5 bases had no gene match. CDR3 DNA sequence: TGTGCCAGCAGCTCACGGACAGGGATCGAGCAGTACTTC. Encoded protein: CASSSRTGIEQYF.

This chain uses TRBV27 with TRBJ2-5; D possibly corresponds to TRBD1 (6 bases). The CDR3 sequence is 15 residues long. The germline gives CDR1 MNHEY, CDR2 SMNVEV (reference sequence). Trimming removed 6 bases at V and 1 base at J, with 15 bases between. The DNA of the CDR3 is TGTGCCAGCAGCCGGCCTGGCAGGGGCCAAGAGACCCAGTACTTC. Translated, it gives CASSRPGRGQETQYF.

Comment on this clone: Other DNA sequences in the same sample also yield this CDR3. The chain joins TRBV5-1 to TRBJ2-5; no reliable D call. Germline V gene lookup returns CDR1 SGHRS and CDR2 YFSETQ. This CDR3 has 11 residues. V lost 2 bases and J 3 bases, leaving 2 bases between the germline ends. The CDR3 DNA reads as TGCGCCAGCAGCTTTAAAGAGACCCAGTACTTC. Residues: CASSFKETQYF. Together with reference TRBV5-1 and TRBJ2-5, the CDR3 gives the full variable domain: KAGVTQTPRYLIKTRGQQVTLSCSPISGHRSVSWYQQTPGQGLQFLFEYFSETQRNKGNFPGRFSGRQFSNSRSEMNVSTLELGDSALYLCASSFKETQYFGPGTRLLVL.

The chain links TRBV15 to TRBJ2-1; perhaps TRBD2 as D (6 bases). Looked up from germline, CDR1 is LNHNV and CDR2 is YYDKDF (reference sequence). V dropped 0 bases and J dropped 3 bases, with 15 bases sitting between them. The CDR3 has 17 amino acids. The CDR3 loop is CATSRDLPGVDYNEQFF. For the CDR3, the DNA is TGTGCCACCAGCAGAGATCTCCCGGGAGTTGACTACAATGAGCAGTTCTTC.

The genes are TRBV21-1 and TRBJ2-7; the table's D call of TRBD2 was not tested on the DNA. TRBV21-1 is a listed pseudogene. The CDR3 is 13 amino acids. CDR3 nucleotide sequence: TGTGCCAGCAGCGACTCGCTAGAAGGTTTTAAGTACTTC. The encoded protein is CASSDSLEGFKYF.

This clone was detected once. The V gene is TRBV6-2 or TRBV6-3, the J gene TRBJ2-7; TRBD2 matches at 7 bases. The germline V gene has CDR1 MNHEY and CDR2 SVGEGT. The CDR3 loop spans 17 amino acids. Unmatched junction bases numbered 13, after V lost 5 bases and J lost 0 bases. In DNA form, the CDR3 reads TGTGCCAGCAGTACGATGAGGACTAGTGGTTACTCCTACGAGCAGTACTTC. This codes for CASSTMRTSGYSYEQYF.

This clone was detected only a few times. The V and J genes are TRBV6-5 and TRBJ1-2; TRBD1 agrees at 7 bases. CDR1 and CDR2 from the germline V gene are MNHEY and SVGAGI. The CDR3 length is 16 residues. The V segment lost 3 bases and the J segment 2 bases; nucleotides outside the gene matches: 9. CDR3 DNA sequence: TGTGCCAGCAGTTATAGTTCGGGACAGTCAAACTATGGCTACACCTTC. As protein: CASSYSSGQSNYGYTF.

This sequence joins TRBV12-5 and TRBJ2-7; D may be TRBD2 (6 bases). From germline, CDR1 is LGHNT and CDR2 FRNRAP. The CDR3 is 14 residues long. Between the trimmed V and J ends, which lost 1 base and 4 bases, there was a span of 11 bases. The CDR3 loop is CASGLGLVTYEQYF. CDR3 bases: TGTGCTAGTGGTTTGGGACTAGTAACTTACGAGCAGTACTTC. Variable domain in full (rest from reference TRBV12-5 and TRBJ2-7): DARVTQTPRHKVTEMGQEVTMRCQPILGHNTVFWYRQTMMQGLELLAYFRNRAPLDDSGMPKDRFSAEMPDATLATLKIQPSEPRDSAVYFCASGLGLVTYEQYFGPGTRLTVT.